This is a list of T cell receptor beta chains from one sample in a study of blood T cell repertoires in COVID-19. Generated by immunoSEQ multiplex PCR, the TCRdb table keeps only in-frame clones and is missing some. The data show roughly 350,000 clones, 85% seen once. Input material: peripheral blood. Receptor source: a woman aged 18-29 years with acute or convalescent COVID-19. The CDR3 runs from the conserved cysteine through the conserved F or W. Each record gives: V gene, J gene, D gene, CDR3 protein, CDR3 DNA. The D gene is left open where the match is weak.

v_gene: TRBV7-7; j_gene: TRBJ1-4; d_gene: NA; CDR3aa: CASSLDSSTNEKLFF; CDR3nt: TGTGCCAGCAGCTTAGATTCGTCAACTAATGAAAAACTGTTTTTT
v_gene: TRBV15; j_gene: TRBJ1-4; d_gene: NA; CDR3aa: CATSRTSPREMGEKLFF; CDR3nt: TGTGCCACCAGCAGGACCTCTCCGAGGGAGATGGGTGAAAAACTGTTTTTT
v_gene: TRBV4-1; j_gene: TRBJ1-2; d_gene: NA; CDR3aa: CASSQDRGQGEGRSMGYTF; CDR3nt: TGCGCCAGCAGCCAAGATCGTGGGCAGGGTGAAGGAAGAAGTATGGGCTACACCTTC
v_gene: TRBV10-1; j_gene: TRBJ2-7; d_gene: TRBD1; CDR3aa: CASRGDREQYF; CDR3nt: TGCGCCAGCAGAGGGGACAGAGAGCAGTACTTC
v_gene: TRBV7-9; j_gene: TRBJ1-1; d_gene: TRBD1; CDR3aa: CASSHGGTGGTEAFF; CDR3nt: TGTGCCAGCAGCCACGGGGGGACAGGGGGTACTGAAGCTTTCTTT
v_gene: TRBV6-5; j_gene: TRBJ2-2; d_gene: NA; CDR3aa: CASGRSWRAGELFF; CDR3nt: TGTGCCAGCGGGCGTAGCTGGAGGGCCGGGGAGCTGTTTTTT
v_gene: TRBV9; j_gene: TRBJ2-1; d_gene: TRBD1; CDR3aa: CASSPQQGLGEQFF; CDR3nt: TGTGCCAGCAGCCCTCAACAGGGGTTGGGTGAGCAGTTCTTC
v_gene: TRBV20-1; j_gene: TRBJ2-4; d_gene: NA; CDR3aa: CSASLRGRQENIQYF; CDR3nt: TGCAGTGCCAGTCTTAGGGGCAGGCAGGAAAACATTCAGTACTTC
v_gene: TRBV7-9; j_gene: TRBJ1-1; d_gene: NA; CDR3aa: CASSQDRNTEAFF; CDR3nt: TGTGCCAGCAGCCAGGACAGGAACACTGAAGCTTTCTTT
v_gene: TRBV3-1/TRBV3-2; j_gene: TRBJ2-3; d_gene: TRBD2; CDR3aa: CASSQGRGTDTQYF; CDR3nt: TGTGCCAGCAGCCAAGGGCGGGGGACAGATACGCAGTATTTT
v_gene: TRBV10-3; j_gene: TRBJ1-6; d_gene: TRBD1; CDR3aa: CAISEETGFNSPLHF; CDR3nt: TGTGCCATCAGTGAGGAGACAGGGTTTAATTCACCCCTCCACTTT
v_gene: TRBV5-6; j_gene: TRBJ1-6; d_gene: NA; CDR3aa: CASSFRDTHNSPLHF; CDR3nt: TGTGCCAGCAGCTTCCGGGACACCCATAATTCACCCCTCCACTTT
v_gene: TRBV6-5; j_gene: TRBJ1-6; d_gene: NA; CDR3aa: CASSTDNYNSPLHF; CDR3nt: TGTGCCAGCAGTACCGACAACTATAATTCACCCCTCCACTTT
v_gene: TRBV12-2; j_gene: TRBJ2-2; d_gene: NA; CDR3aa: CASRRSGSAGELFF; CDR3nt: TGTGCAAGTCGCCGTAGCGGGAGTGCCGGGGAGCTGTTTTTT
v_gene: TRBV19; j_gene: TRBJ1-1; d_gene: NA; CDR3aa: CASSTWGAVNTEAFF; CDR3nt: TGTGCCAGTAGTACCTGGGGAGCGGTGAACACTGAAGCTTTCTTT
v_gene: TRBV7-9; j_gene: TRBJ2-3; d_gene: TRBD1; CDR3aa: CASSGQGALGDTQYF; CDR3nt: TGTGCCAGCAGCGGACAGGGGGCATTGGGAGATACGCAGTATTTT
v_gene: TRBV5-1; j_gene: TRBJ1-2; d_gene: NA; CDR3aa: CASSLSGHRRGYTF; CDR3nt: TGCGCCAGCAGCTTATCGGGACACAGGAGGGGCTACACCTTC